This T cell receptor beta chain was identified in a study of T cells in Graves' hyperthyroidism and ophthalmopathy. General study results and limits: Most thyroid clonotypes expanded above 0.001 appeared in blood too.

The germline gives CDR1 DFQATT, CDR2 SNEGSKA (reference sequence). Germline trimming cut 0 bases from V and 5 bases from J; bases unmatched to any gene: 6. The CDR3 length is 17 residues. This clonotype was recorded many times. Its antigen remains unknown. Template material for amplifying TCR beta CDR3 regions consisted of RNA transcripts. TCR CDR3 regions were first amplified by RT-PCR with HTBI primers. TCRdb processed the multiplex PCR reads anew with MiXCR; each CDR3 protein has one entry. The sample consists of a few hundred thousand distinct CDR3 sequences, around 18% of them appearing once. The chain carries TRBV20-1 and TRBJ2-3, with TRBD2 matching over 15 bases. Sequenced material: blood. The clonotype originates from a man aged 40-49 years with Graves' hyperthyroidism. DNA for the CDR3: TGCAGTGCTAGAGATCCCGGACTAGCGGGGGGGCTAGATACGCAGTATTTT. Translating it yields CSARDPGLAGGLDTQYF.